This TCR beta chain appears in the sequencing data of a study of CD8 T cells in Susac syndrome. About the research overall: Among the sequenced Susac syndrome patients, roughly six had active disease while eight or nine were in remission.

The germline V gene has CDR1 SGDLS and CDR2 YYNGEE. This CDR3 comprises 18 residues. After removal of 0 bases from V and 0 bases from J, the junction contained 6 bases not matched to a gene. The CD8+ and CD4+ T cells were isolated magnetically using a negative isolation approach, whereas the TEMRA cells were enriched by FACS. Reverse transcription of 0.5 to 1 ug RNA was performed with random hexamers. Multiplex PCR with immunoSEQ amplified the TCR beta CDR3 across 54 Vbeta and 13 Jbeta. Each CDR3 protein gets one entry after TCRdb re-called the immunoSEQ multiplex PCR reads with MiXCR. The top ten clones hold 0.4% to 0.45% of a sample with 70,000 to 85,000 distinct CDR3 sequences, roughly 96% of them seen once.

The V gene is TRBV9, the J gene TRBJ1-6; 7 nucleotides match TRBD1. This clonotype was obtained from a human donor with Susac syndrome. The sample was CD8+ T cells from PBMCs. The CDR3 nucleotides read TGTGCCAGCAGCGTAGCCGGAACAGGGGACTCCTATAATTCACCCCTCCACTTT. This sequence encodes CASSVAGTGDSYNSPLHF.